These 22 T cell receptor beta chains were all obtained from the same sample, sequenced in a study of regulatory T cells in long-lasting Graves disease. Time point here: newly diagnosed GD, antithyroid drugs for less than 3 months. Preparation of the TCR library used RNA extracted from PBMCs. According to the study, TCR beta libraries were built with iRepertoire HTBI primers and CDR3-region Arm-PCR. TCRdb redid the calling of the multiplex PCR reads with MiXCR, one entry per CDR3 protein. The sample comprises approximately 360,000 distinct CDR3 sequences, approximately 10% of which are singletons, and approximately 17% rests with the top ten. The same data also went into a second study, on T cells in Graves' hyperthyroidism and ophthalmopathy.

The specimen comprised peripheral blood mononuclear cells (PBMCs), sampled at new diagnosis, from a patient treated with antithyroid drugs. The receptors shown here come from a woman aged 18-29 years with Graves disease.

A few counts support this clonotype. V usage is TRBV20-1 and J usage is TRBJ2-1, with 14 bases matching TRBD2. The CDR3 spans 20 residues. The germline CDR1 and CDR2 sequences are DFQATT and SNEGSKA (reference sequence). V was pared by 0 bases and J by 4 bases, with 14 bases of the junction left unmatched. Here the CDR3 reads CSARDPTGTSGRYWYNEQFF. CDR3 nucleotides: TGCAGTGCTAGAGATCCTACCGGGACTAGCGGGAGATATTGGTACAATGAGCAGTTCTTC.

The rearrangement uses TRBV20-1 and TRBJ2-4; D is unclear. The length of the CDR3 is 14 residues. The germline gives CDR1 DFQATT, CDR2 SNEGSKA (reference sequence). The V and J ends lost 2 bases and 0 bases respectively, with 8 bases between them. CDR3 protein: CSARQTIAKNIQYF. In nucleotides, the CDR3 is TGCAGTGCTAGACAGACCATAGCCAAAAACATTCAGTACTTC.

This clonotype has ten or more counts. The chain joins TRBV12-5 to TRBJ2-5; weak D call: TRBD2 (5 bases). CDR1 is LGHNT, CDR2 FRNRAP, per germline. Trimming stripped 0 bases from V and 5 bases from J, with 25 bases between. The CDR3 length is 19 residues. This chain's CDR3 is CASGLVLGDFIYPSETQYF. In nucleotides, the CDR3 is TGTGCTAGTGGTTTGGTTTTGGGAGACTTCATATATCCAAGTGAGACCCAGTACTTC.

The chain has TRBV5-1 and TRBJ2-1, with 12 bases aligning to TRBD2. The CDR3 is 20 amino acids. CDR1 is SGHRS, CDR2 YFSETQ, per germline. The trim removed 1 base at V and 6 bases at J, leaving 17 bases unmatched. This chain's CDR3 is CASSLWGLAGGDYVGNEQFF. Here the CDR3 DNA reads TGCGCCAGCAGCTTGTGGGGGCTAGCGGGGGGGGATTACGTCGGCAATGAGCAGTTCTTC. Full variable domain (missing parts from reference TRBV5-1 and TRBJ2-1): KAGVTQTPRYLIKTRGQQVTLSCSPISGHRSVSWYQQTPGQGLQFLFEYFSETQRNKGNFPGRFSGRQFSNSRSEMNVSTLELGDSALYLCASSLWGLAGGDYVGNEQFFGPGTRLTVL.

This clonotype occurred many times. V and J are TRBV12-3 or TRBV12-4 and TRBJ2-2, with D uncertain. V lost 7 bases, J lost 7 bases, and 13 bases lay in between. The CDR3 consists of 13 residues. The CDR3 nucleotides read TGTGCCAGCACTATTGAAGTTTACGGGGAGCTGTTTTTT. Translation: CASTIEVYGELFF.

The rearrangement uses TRBV4-2 and TRBJ2-2; a weak D match, TRBD2 (5 bases). V lost 0 bases, J lost 3 bases, and 8 bases lay in between. The CDR3 has 15 residues. CDR1 and CDR2 from the germline V gene are LGHNA and YNFKEQ. This CDR3 reads CASSQEVRDTGELFF. In DNA, the CDR3 is TGTGCCAGCAGCCAAGAAGTGAGGGACACCGGGGAGCTGTTTTTT.

This clonotype was observed at least ten times. The rearrangement joins TRBV10-3 to TRBJ2-3; 9 bases fit TRBD2. This CDR3 spans 15 amino acids. The V and J ends lost 6 bases and 0 bases, in that order; junction bases with no gene match: 4. Germline CDR1 ENHRY, CDR2 SYGVKD. Written as DNA, the CDR3 is TGTGCCATCAGAGCCGGACTAGCGAGCACAGATACGCAGTATTTT. Translation gives CAIRAGLASTDTQYF.

At least ten counts were recorded for this clonotype. The chain couples TRBV15 to TRBJ1-5; 8 nucleotides agree with TRBD1. This CDR3 has 17 residues. After removal of 0 bases from V and 5 bases from J, the junction contained 9 bases not matched to a gene. Germline V gene lookup returns CDR1 LNHNV and CDR2 YYDKDF (reference sequence). Written as DNA, the CDR3 is TGTGCCACCAGCAGAGAGAGGAACAGGGGGATTGATCAGCCCCAGCATTTT. It specifies CATSRERNRGIDQPQHF.

This clonotype was counted many times. The chain recombines TRBV7-2 with TRBJ1-3, with D uncertain. The CDR3 length is 16 residues. The V end was cut by 3 bases, the J end by 0 bases, with 12 bases between. Per germline, CDR1 SGHTA and CDR2 FQGNSA. The CDR3 nucleotides are TGTGCCAGCAGCTTCCTCAGACCCAACTCTGGAAACACCATATATTTT. Its protein product is CASSFLRPNSGNTIYF.

This clonotype was recorded at least ten times. The CDR3 DNA reads TGCAGTGCTAGACAGGTGCGGGAAGCTTTCTTT. Its protein product is CSARQVREAFF. This sequence joins TRBV20-1 and TRBJ1-1; D is ambiguous. V gave up 2 bases and J gave up 8 bases, with 9 bases separating them. The CDR3 has 11 amino acids. Germline assignment: CDR1 DFQATT and CDR2 SNEGSKA (reference sequence).

This clonotype was recorded many times. J is TRBJ1-5 and V is TRBV3-1; D ambiguous. The CDR3 sequence is 12 residues long. V dropped 3 bases and J dropped 3 bases, with 3 bases sitting between them. The germline V gene encodes CDR1 LGHDT and CDR2 YNNKEL (reference sequence). The CDR3 DNA sequence: TGTGCCAGCAGCCAGGACAATCAGCCCCAGCATTTT. This codes for CASSQDNQPQHF.

The genes are TRBV7-2 and TRBJ2-3, with 10 bases identical to TRBD2. CDR3 size: 17 residues. Losses at the gene ends were 4 bases for V and 2 bases for J; bases not matched to a gene: 9. Germline V gene sequence: CDR1 SGHTA, CDR2 FQGNSA. The CDR3: CASSWRGSGGTTDTQYF. The CDR3 bases are TGTGCCAGCAGCTGGAGGGGTAGCGGGGGGACCACAGATACGCAGTATTTT.

This clonotype appeared many times. The chain joins TRBV11-3 to TRBJ2-5; 12 nucleotides agree with TRBD1. V gave up 7 bases and J gave up 2 bases; unmatched junction bases: 17. The germline gives CDR1 SGHNT, CDR2 YENEEA. The CDR3 totals 19 residues. The CDR3 DNA reads as TGTGCCAGCACCCCTTTACGGTGGGACAGGGGGCACAAGCAAGAGACCCAGTACTTC. Its protein is CASTPLRWDRGHKQETQYF. Drawing the rest from reference TRBV11-3 and TRBJ2-5, the complete variable domain is EAGVVQSPRYKIIEKKQPVAFWCNPISGHNTLYWYLQNLGQGPELLIRYENEEAVDDSQLPKDRFSAERLKGVDSTLKIQPAELGDSAVYLCASTPLRWDRGHKQETQYFGPGTRLLVL.

This clonotype was counted only a few times. The chain has TRBV6-2 or TRBV6-3 and TRBJ1-5, with unresolved D. The CDR3 totals 15 residues. V lost 7 bases to trimming and J lost 4 bases, with 17 bases between them. Germline assignment: CDR1 MNHEY and CDR2 SVGEGT. CDR3 sequence reads: CASNKRTDSNQPQHF. The CDR3 nucleotides are TGTGCCAGCAATAAGAGGACCGACTCAAATCAGCCCCAGCATTTT.

In this sample, this clonotype turned up many times. The J gene is TRBJ2-7, the V gene TRBV5-5, with 8 nucleotides matching TRBD1. V trimming: 2 bases; J trimming: 6 bases; junction bases outside the gene matches: 7. The germline gives CDR1 SGHKS, CDR2 YYEKEE (reference sequence). The CDR3 has 14 residues. As DNA, the CDR3 is TGTGCCAGCAGCTTCCGGACAGGGATATCCGAGCAGTACTTC. Encoded protein: CASSFRTGISEQYF.

This clonotype has a single count. A clone one base away is much larger, so this may be a read error. This chain connects TRBV5-4 to TRBJ2-5, with 11 bases that match TRBD2. Germline CDR1 reads SGHNT; CDR2 reads YYREEE (reference sequence). The CDR3 sequence is 15 residues long. CDR3 sequence (DNA): TGTGCCAGCAGCTTTAGCGGGGGGGGCCAAGAGGCCCAGTACTTC. This translates into CASSFSGGGQEAQYF.

This clonotype appeared many times. The chain combines TRBV3-1 with TRBJ2-1; no clear D gene. There are 14 residues in the CDR3. The V gene's germline CDR1 is LGHDT and CDR2 YNNKEL (reference sequence). V lost 4 bases and J 2 bases, leaving 9 bases between the germline ends. This chain's CDR3 is CASSLQRPYNEQFF. The DNA for the CDR3 is TGTGCCAGCAGCCTCCAGAGACCCTACAATGAGCAGTTCTTC.

The sample holds many counts of this clonotype. The chain has TRBV7-3 and TRBJ2-3, with a tentative D call TRBD2 (5 bases). Germline V gene lookup returns CDR1 SGHTA and CDR2 FQGTGA. V was cut by 2 bases and J by 0 bases, with 12 bases left in between. The CDR3 spans 16 residues. CDR3 loop: CASSLGPGKSTDTQYF. DNA for the CDR3: TGTGCCAGCAGCTTAGGTCCGGGGAAGAGCACAGATACGCAGTATTTT.

This clonotype was seen a handful of times. This sequence joins TRBV6-5 and TRBJ1-6; D is ambiguous. V lost 2 bases to trimming and J lost 6 bases, with 8 bases between them. There are 14 residues in the CDR3. Germline V CDR1 and CDR2: MNHEY, SVGAGI. For the CDR3, the DNA is TGTGCCAGCAGTTACAAGGGCCTTAATTCACCCCTCCACTTT. It codes for CASSYKGLNSPLHF.

In its sample, this clonotype was seen many times. The genes are TRBV19 and TRBJ2-5; D possibly corresponds to TRBD2 (5 bases). V was cut by 2 bases and J by 5 bases, with 9 bases left in between. The CDR3 length is 13 residues. CDR1 LNHDA and CDR2 SQIVND come from the germline V gene (reference sequence). The CDR3 spells CASSIRLLETQYF. Here the CDR3 DNA reads TGTGCCAGTAGTATAAGACTACTCGAGACCCAGTACTTC.

In regard to this clonotype: One junction end disagrees with the germline gene, perhaps due to a read error. The CDR3 protein is CAIKGRVNTEASF. CDR3 nucleotide sequence: TGTGCCATCAAGGGACGGGTGAACACTGAAGCTTCCTTT. The chain carries TRBV10-3 and TRBJ1-1; D is perhaps TRBD1 (5 bases). Germline lookup yields CDR1 ENHRY and CDR2 SYGVKD. CDR3 length: 13 residues.

This rearrangement joins TRBV7-8 to TRBJ2-6; D not resolved. CDR3 length: 18 amino acids. V was clipped by 5 bases and J by 0 bases, with 17 bases between them. CDR1 is SGHVS and CDR2 is FQNEAQ in the germline V gene. CDR3 sequence reads: CASSPGLSLSSGANVLTF. CDR3 nucleotide sequence: TGTGCCAGCAGCCCAGGTTTGTCTCTGAGCTCTGGGGCCAACGTCCTGACTTTC.